A single sample gave rise to the 7 T cell receptor beta chains below, sequenced in a study of T cells in women clearing cervical HPV infection. Assay used: immunoSEQ multiplex PCR; TCRdb lists only in-frame clones, some missing. The table lists 20,000 to 25,000 clones. The sequencing input was blood buffy coat. The receptors originated from a woman between 18 and 70 years old with a cervical HPV16 infection that either progressed to CIN3+ or cleared (not recorded which).

According to its frequency, this clone is medium-sized. The sequence runs out 3 residues before the end of the CDR3; the remainder is reconstructed from the germline J gene. This chain connects TRBV7-3 to TRBJ2-1; D is ambiguous. The CDR3 totals 16 residues. Germline V gene sequence: CDR1 SGHTA, CDR2 FQGTGA. V was shortened by 4 bases and J by 2 bases, with 15 bases between the two germline ends. The CDR3 bases that were read are TGTGCCAGCAGCTCCCCTGGTTTGGGCCCCTACAATGAG. It yields the protein CASSSPGLGPYNE. The full CDR3 protein reads CASSSPGLGPYNEQFF.

Comment on this clone: The read gets to within 3 residues of the CDR3 end, and the germline J gene fills in the rest. This chain joins TRBV6-4 and TRBJ2-3, with 10 bases aligning to TRBD2. This CDR3 is 15 amino acids long. Losses at the gene ends were 6 bases for V and 2 bases for J; bases not matched to a gene: 5. In germline, CDR1 is MRHNA, CDR2 SNTAGT. The CDR3 bases that were read are TGTGCCAGCAGGCTAGCGGGGGCCATCACAGATACG. This sequence encodes CASRLAGAITDT. The entire CDR3 protein reads CASRLAGAITDTQYF.

Of note for this clone: The CDR3 end falls 3 residues outside the read, so it is completed with the germline J gene. This sequence joins TRBV3-1 (or the pseudogene TRBV3-2) and TRBJ1-2; D is uncertain. Germline CDR1 and CDR2: LGHDT and YNNKEL (reference sequence). Trimming took off 4 bases at V and 5 bases at J, with 8 bases between the two ends. The CDR3 runs to 12 residues. The CDR3 sequence is CASSRLDYGYTF. CDR3 DNA (partial): TGTGCCAGCAGCCGACTCGATTATGGC.

For this clone: The junction and the germline gene differ at one end; a read error may be behind it. The sequenced part of the CDR3 DNA is TGCGCCAGCACGGGGACAGAGACG. Translation: CASTGTET. The full CDR3 protein reads CASTGTETQYF. The chain is built from TRBV5-1 and TRBJ2-3, with 7 bases fitting TRBD1. Read data end 3 residues before the CDR3 end; the end is taken from the germline J gene. Germline V gene lookup returns CDR1 SGHRS and CDR2 YFSETQ. The length of the CDR3 is 11 residues.

In terms of frequency, this clone is large. The read comes to an end 3 residues before the CDR3 does, leaving the germline J gene to fill in the end. The V call is TRBV20-1, the J call TRBJ1-1; tentative D call: TRBD1 (5 bases). The germline CDR1 and CDR2 sequences are DFQATT and SNEGSKA (reference sequence). This CDR3 spans 18 amino acids. V was pared by 1 base and J by 4 bases, with 25 bases between. CDR3 amino acids: CSARGITEKGWVGTEAFF. Incomplete CDR3 DNA: TGCAGTGCTAGAGGAATAACTGAGAAGGGGTGGGTGGGCACTGAA.

In regard to this clone: The CDR3 extends 3 residues past the end of the read, so its final part is completed from the germline J gene. This chain connects TRBV6-2 or TRBV6-3 to TRBJ2-7; 9 nucleotides align to TRBD1. CDR3 length equals 15 residues. V was clipped by 10 bases and J by 5 bases; unmatched bases: 15. Germline-derived CDR1 and CDR2 are MNHEY and SVGEGT. The sequenced CDR3 bases are TGTGCCACAACCGGGACAGGGTGGCCGCCCCACGAG. Protein product: CATTGTGWPPHE. The complete CDR3 reads CATTGTGWPPHEQYF.

As to this clone: The read stops 3 residues short of the end of the CDR3; the missing end is completed from the germline J gene. V is TRBV19 and J is TRBJ2-3; 9 nucleotides match TRBD1. The trim removed 6 bases at V and 5 bases at J, leaving 9 bases unmatched. Germline assignment: CDR1 LNHDA and CDR2 SQIVND (reference sequence). The CDR3 totals 15 residues. The CDR3 here is CASSIAQGAKDTQYF. The DNA read from the CDR3 is TGTGCCAGTAGCATCGCACAGGGGGCCAAAGATACG. Complete variable domain (other parts from reference TRBV19 and TRBJ2-3): DGGITQSPKYLFRKEGQNVTLSCEQNLNHDAMYWYRQDPGQGLRLIYYSQIVNDFQKGDIAEGYSVSREKKESFPLTVTSAQKNPTAFYLCASSIAQGAKDTQYFGPGTRLTVL.